Included here is one T cell receptor beta chain sequence, with context. This CDR3 is built from 14 residues. Germline assignment: CDR1 SQVTM and CDR2 ANQGSEA. V lost 5 bases to trimming and J lost 5 bases, with 15 bases between them. This entry is derived from a study of cytomegalovirus exposure and HLA in healthy donors. This PCR relied on a set of 60 Vbeta primers and 13 Jbeta primers. The method was immunoSEQ multiplex PCR; TCRdb's version includes in-frame clones alone and lacks a portion of them. The sample records under 200,000 clones, approximately 79% being singletons. This clonotype was sampled from a man in his fifties or sixties in good health and CMV-seropositive. Sequencing used PBMCs. V gene TRBV29-1 combines with J gene TRBJ2-2; D perhaps matches TRBD2 (7 bases). DNA of the CDR3: TGCAGCGTTCCCGAGGGGGGGGTAACCGGGGAGCTGTTTTTT. Translating gives CSVPEGGVTGELFF.